This T cell receptor beta chain came from a study of blood T cells in healthy people across ages. General study results and limits: Fewer expanded clones and more diversity marked long-lived versus aged donors.

For the second PCR, which ran for 7 to 11 cycles, a sample-barcoded 5' primer and a J-beta primer mix were used. Each CDR3 protein gets one entry after TCRdb re-called the 5' RACE reads with MiXCR. Of about 1,400,000 distinct CDR3 sequences detected, about 43% appear once; the ten largest clones hold 7% to 9.5%. The CDR3 sequence is 13 residues long. Trimming removed 9 bases at V and 1 base at J, with 12 bases between. Germline loops: CDR1 SGHVS, CDR2 FNYEAQ. To note about this clonotype: The antigen is unknown.

In each sample, at least 6 million PBMCs were isolated. The source is a woman aged 18 to 35 in good health. Sequencing was carried out using blood. The J gene is TRBJ1-1, the V gene TRBV7-6; possibly TRBD1 for D (6 bases). The CDR3 bases are TGTGCCAGTCTACAGGGTCCGAACACTGAAGCTTTCTTT. Translation gives CASLQGPNTEAFF. Combining the CDR3 with reference TRBV7-6 and TRBJ1-1 gives the whole variable domain GAGVSQSPRYKVTKRGQDVALRCDPISGHVSLYWYRQALGQGPEFLTYFNYEAQQDKSGLPNDRFSAERPEGSISTLTIQRTEQRDSAMYRCASLQGPNTEAFFGQGTRLTVV.